The TCR beta chain described here comes from a study of blood T cell repertoires in COVID-19. Participant ages covered about 18 to 100 years across 24 US areas. Cohort assignment relied on participant-reported clinical history. In the original workflow: Amplification with reference gene primers provided the estimates of nucleated cell counts. Data came from immunoSEQ multiplex PCR; TCRdb stores just in-frame clones and leaves some out. V and J calls and clone size are as listed in that table; D and trimming were resolved from the DNA. The data hold 200,000 to 250,000 clones, with less than 85% observed a single time. V shed 3 bases, J shed 8 bases, and the junction held 8 bases outside the gene matches. This CDR3 region has 15 residues. Germline CDR1 and CDR2: MGHRA and YSYEKL.

The source material was PBMCs or T cells enriched from blood (not recorded which). This receptor was identified in a middle-aged man who had recovered from COVID-19. The rearrangement joins TRBV4-1 to TRBJ2-1, with 9 bases aligning to TRBD1. In DNA, the CDR3 is TGCGCCAGCAGCCAGACAGGGGGGGGTTGGGATGAGCAGTTCTTC. This encodes CASSQTGGGWDEQFF.